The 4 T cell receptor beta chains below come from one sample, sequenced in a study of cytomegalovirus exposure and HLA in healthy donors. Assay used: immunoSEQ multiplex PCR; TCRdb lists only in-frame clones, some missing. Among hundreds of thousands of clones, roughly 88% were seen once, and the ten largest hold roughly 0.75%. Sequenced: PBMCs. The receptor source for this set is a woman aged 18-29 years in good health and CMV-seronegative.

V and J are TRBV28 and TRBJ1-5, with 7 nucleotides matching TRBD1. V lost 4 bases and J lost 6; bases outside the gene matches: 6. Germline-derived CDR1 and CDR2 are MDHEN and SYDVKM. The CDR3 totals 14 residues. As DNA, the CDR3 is TGTGCCAGCAGTTACAGGGGAGAAGGTCAGCCCCAGCATTTT. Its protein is CASSYRGEGQPQHF.

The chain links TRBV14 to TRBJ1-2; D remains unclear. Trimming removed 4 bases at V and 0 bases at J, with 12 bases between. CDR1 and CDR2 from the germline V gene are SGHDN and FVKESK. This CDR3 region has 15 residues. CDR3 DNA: TGTGCCAGCAGCCCAGTAAGGACTACTAACTATGGCTACACCTTC. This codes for CASSPVRTTNYGYTF.

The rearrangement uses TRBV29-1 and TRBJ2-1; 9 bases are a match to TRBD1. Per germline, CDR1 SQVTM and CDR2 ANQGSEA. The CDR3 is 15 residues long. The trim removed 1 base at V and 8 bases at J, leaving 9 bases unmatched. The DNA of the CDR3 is TGCAGCGTTGAAGGTCCCGGGACAGGGCTGGATGAGCAGTTCTTC. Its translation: CSVEGPGTGLDEQFF.

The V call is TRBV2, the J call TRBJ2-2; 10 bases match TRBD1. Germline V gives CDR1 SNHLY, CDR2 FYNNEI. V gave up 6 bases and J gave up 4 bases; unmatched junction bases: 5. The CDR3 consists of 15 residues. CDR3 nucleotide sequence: TGTGCCAGCAGAGCCGGGACAGGGGCCACCGGGGAGCTGTTTTTT. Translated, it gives CASRAGTGATGELFF. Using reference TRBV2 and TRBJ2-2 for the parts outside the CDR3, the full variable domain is EPEVTQTPSHQVTQMGQEVILRCVPISNHLYFYWYRQILGQKVEFLVSFYNNEISEKSEIFDDQFSVERPDGSNFTLKIRSTKLEDSAMYFCASRAGTGATGELFFGEGSRLTVL.